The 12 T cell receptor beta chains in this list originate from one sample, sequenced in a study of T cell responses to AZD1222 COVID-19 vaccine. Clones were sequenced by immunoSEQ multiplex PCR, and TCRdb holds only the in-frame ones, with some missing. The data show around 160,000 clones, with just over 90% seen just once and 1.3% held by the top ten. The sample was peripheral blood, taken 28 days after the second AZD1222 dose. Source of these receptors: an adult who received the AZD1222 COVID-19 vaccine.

The DNA of the CDR3 is TGTGCCAGCAGTTTTGAGACAGGGGGCAATCAGCCCCAGCATTTT. Translation gives CASSFETGGNQPQHF. The J gene is TRBJ1-5, the V gene TRBV28, with TRBD1 matching 8 bases. Trimming took 3 bases from V and 2 from J; bases not matched to a gene: 3. The CDR3 has 15 amino acids. CDR1 MDHEN and CDR2 SYDVKM come from the germline V gene.

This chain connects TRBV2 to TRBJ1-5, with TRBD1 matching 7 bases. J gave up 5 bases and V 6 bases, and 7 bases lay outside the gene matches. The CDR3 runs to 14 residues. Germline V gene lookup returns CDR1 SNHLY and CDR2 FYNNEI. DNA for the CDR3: TGTGCCAGCAGCGCTACAGGGGAATATCAGCCCCAGCATTTT. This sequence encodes CASSATGEYQPQHF.

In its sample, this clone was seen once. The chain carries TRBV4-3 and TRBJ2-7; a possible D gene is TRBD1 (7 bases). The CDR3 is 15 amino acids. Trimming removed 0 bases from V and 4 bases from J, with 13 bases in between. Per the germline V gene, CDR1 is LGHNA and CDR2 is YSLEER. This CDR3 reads CASSQDGQGGYEQYF. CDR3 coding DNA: TGCGCCAGCAGCCAAGATGGCCAGGGGGGATACGAGCAGTACTTC.

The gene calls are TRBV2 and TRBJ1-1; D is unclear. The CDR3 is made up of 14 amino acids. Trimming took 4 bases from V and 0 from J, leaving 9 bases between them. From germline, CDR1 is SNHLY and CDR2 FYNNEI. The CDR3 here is CASSGRSMNTEAFF. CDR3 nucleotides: TGTGCCAGCAGTGGCAGGTCCATGAACACTGAAGCTTTCTTT.

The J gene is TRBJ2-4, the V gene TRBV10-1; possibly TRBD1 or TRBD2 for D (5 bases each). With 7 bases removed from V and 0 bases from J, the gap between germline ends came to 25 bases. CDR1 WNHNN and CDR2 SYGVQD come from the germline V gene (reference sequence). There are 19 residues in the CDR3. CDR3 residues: CASTKGPQCVLRAKNIQYF. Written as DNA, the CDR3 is TGCGCCAGCACCAAGGGACCCCAGTGCGTTTTGAGAGCCAAAAACATTCAGTACTTC.

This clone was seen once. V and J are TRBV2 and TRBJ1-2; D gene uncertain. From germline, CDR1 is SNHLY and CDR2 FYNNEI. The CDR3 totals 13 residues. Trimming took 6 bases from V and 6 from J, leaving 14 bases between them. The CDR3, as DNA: TGTGCCAGCAGGACTCAGCCGTCGAATGGCTACACCTTC. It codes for CASRTQPSNGYTF.

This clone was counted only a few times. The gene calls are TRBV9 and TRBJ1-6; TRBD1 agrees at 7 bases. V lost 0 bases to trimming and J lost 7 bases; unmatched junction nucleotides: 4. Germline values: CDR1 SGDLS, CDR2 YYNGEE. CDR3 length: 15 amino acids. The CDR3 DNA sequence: TGTGCCAGCAGCGTAGGGGGGACAGTCAATTCACCCCTCCACTTT. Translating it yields CASSVGGTVNSPLHF. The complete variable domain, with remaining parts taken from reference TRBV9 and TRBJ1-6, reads DSGVTQTPKHLITATGQRVTLRCSPRSGDLSVYWYQQSLDQGLQFLIQYYNGEERAKGNILERFSAQQFPDLHSELNLSSLELGDSALYFCASSVGGTVNSPLHFGNGTRLTVT.

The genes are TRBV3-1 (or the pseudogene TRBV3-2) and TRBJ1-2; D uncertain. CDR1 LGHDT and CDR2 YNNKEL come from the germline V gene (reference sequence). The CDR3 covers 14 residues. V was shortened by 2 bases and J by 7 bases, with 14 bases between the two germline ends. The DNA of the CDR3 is TGTGCCAGCAGCCAAAAGCCGCCGGGAGGTGGCTACACCTTC. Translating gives CASSQKPPGGGYTF.

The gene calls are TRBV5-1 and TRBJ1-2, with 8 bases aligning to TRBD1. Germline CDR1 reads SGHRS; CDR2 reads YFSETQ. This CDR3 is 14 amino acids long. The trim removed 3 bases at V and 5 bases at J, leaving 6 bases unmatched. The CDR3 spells CASSSGTGTYGYTF. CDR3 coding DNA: TGCGCCAGCAGCTCCGGGACAGGAACATATGGCTACACCTTC.

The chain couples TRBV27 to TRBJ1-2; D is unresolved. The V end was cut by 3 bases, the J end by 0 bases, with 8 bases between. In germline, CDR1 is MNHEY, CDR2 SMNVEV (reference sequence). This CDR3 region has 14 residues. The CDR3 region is CASSLRNSNYGYTF. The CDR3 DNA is TGTGCCAGCAGTTTGAGGAACTCTAACTATGGCTACACCTTC.

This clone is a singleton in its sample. CDR3 sequence: CASSPHVGSEAFF. The CDR3, as DNA: TGTGCCAGCAGTCCCCACGTGGGCTCTGAAGCTTTCTTT. The chain links TRBV28 to TRBJ1-1; D is undetermined. Per germline, CDR1 MDHEN and CDR2 SYDVKM. The CDR3 runs 13 residues. Between the trimmed V and J ends, which lost 5 bases and 6 bases, there was a span of 13 bases. The full variable domain, in which reference TRBV28 and TRBJ1-1 provide the parts outside the CDR3, is DVKVTQSSRYLVKRTGEKVFLECVQDMDHENMFWYRQDPGLGLRLIYFSYDVKMKEKGDIPEGYSVSREKKERFSLILESASTNQTSMYLCASSPHVGSEAFFGQGTRLTVV.

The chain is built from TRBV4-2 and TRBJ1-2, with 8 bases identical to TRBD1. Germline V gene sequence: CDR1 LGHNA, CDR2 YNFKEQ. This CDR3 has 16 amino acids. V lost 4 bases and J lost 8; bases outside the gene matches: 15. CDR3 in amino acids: CASSPPTDRGAGGYTF. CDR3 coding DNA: TGTGCCAGCAGCCCCCCAACCGACAGGGGAGCAGGGGGCTACACCTTC.